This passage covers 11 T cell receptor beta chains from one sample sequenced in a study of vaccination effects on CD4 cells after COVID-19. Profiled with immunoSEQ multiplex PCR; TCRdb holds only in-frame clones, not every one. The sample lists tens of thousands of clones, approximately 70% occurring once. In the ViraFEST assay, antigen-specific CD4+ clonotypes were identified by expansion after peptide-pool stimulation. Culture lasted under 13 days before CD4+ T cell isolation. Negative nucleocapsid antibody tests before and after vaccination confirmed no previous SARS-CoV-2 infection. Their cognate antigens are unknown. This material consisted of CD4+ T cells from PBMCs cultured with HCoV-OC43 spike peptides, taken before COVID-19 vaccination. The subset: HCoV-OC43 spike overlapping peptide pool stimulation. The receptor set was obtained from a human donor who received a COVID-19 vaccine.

The CDR3 DNA reads TGTGCCAGCAGTTACAAGTTAGGGTTAAGCAATCAGCCCCAGCATTTT. Its translation is CASSYKLGLSNQPQHF. The chain links TRBV6-2 or TRBV6-3 to TRBJ1-5, with no clear D. Trimming shortened V by 2 bases and J by 1 base, and 12 bases separated the two germline ends. CDR1 and CDR2 from the germline V gene are MNHEY and SVGEGT. This CDR3 spans 16 amino acids.

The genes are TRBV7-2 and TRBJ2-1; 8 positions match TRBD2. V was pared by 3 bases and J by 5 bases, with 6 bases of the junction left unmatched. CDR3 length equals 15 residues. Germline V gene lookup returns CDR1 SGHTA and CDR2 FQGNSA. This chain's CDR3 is CASSFRGGADNEQFF. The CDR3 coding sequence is TGTGCCAGCAGCTTCCGGGGGGGCGCCGACAATGAGCAGTTCTTC.

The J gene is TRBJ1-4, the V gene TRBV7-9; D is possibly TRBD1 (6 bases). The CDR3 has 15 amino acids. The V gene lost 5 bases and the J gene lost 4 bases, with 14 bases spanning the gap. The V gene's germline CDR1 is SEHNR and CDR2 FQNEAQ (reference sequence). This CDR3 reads CASSKTRDNNEKLFF. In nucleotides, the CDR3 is TGTGCCAGCAGCAAAACGCGGGACAATAATGAAAAACTGTTTTTT.

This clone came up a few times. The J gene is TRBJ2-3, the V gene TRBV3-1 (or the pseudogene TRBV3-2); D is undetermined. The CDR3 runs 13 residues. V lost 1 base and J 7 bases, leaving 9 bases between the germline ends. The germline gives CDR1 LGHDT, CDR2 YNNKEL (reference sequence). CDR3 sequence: CASSQGSKNTQYF. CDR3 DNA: TGTGCCAGCAGCCAAGGCTCTAAGAATACGCAGTATTTT.

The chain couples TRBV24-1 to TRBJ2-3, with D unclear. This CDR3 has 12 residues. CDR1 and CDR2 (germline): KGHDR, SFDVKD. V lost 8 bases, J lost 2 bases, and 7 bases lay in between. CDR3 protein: CATKGTTDTQYF. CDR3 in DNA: TGTGCCACCAAGGGCACCACAGATACGCAGTATTTT.

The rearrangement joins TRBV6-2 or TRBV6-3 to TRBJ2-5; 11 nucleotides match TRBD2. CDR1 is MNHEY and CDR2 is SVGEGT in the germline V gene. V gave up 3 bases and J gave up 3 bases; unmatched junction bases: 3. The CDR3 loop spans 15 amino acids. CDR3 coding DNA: TGTGCCAGCAGTTATAGCGGGGGGGCCGAAGAGACCCAGTACTTC. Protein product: CASSYSGGAEETQYF.

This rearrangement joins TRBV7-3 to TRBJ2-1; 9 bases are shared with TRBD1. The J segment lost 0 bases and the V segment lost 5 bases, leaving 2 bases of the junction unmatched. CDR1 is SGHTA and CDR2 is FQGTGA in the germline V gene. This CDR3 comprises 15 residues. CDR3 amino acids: CASSRGQGSYNEQFF. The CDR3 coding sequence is TGTGCCAGCAGCCGGGGACAGGGCTCCTACAATGAGCAGTTCTTC.

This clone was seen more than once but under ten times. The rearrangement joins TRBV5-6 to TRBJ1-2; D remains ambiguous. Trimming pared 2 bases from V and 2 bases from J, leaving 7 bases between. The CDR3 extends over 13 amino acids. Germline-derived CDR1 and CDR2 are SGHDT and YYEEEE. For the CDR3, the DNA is TGTGCCAGCAGCTTTGGGCCCAACTATGGCTACACCTTC. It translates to CASSFGPNYGYTF.

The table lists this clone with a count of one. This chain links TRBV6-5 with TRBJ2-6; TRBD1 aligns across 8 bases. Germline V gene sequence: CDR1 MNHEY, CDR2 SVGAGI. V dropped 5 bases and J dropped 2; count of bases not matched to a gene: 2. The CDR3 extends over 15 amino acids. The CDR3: CASSLDRAGANVLTF. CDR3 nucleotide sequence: TGTGCCAGCAGTCTGGACAGGGCTGGGGCCAACGTCCTGACTTTC.

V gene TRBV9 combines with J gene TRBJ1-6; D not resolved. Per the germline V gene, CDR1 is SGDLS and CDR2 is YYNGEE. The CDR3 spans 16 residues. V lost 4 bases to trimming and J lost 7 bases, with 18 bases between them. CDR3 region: CASSPSPGLFNSPLHF. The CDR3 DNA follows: TGTGCCAGCAGCCCCTCGCCAGGCCTCTTCAATTCACCCCTCCACTTT.

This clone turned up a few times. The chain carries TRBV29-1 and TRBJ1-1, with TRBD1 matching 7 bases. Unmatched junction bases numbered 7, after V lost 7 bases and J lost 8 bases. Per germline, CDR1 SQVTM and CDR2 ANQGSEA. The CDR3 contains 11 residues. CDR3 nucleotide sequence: TGCAGCGCCAACGACAGGGTGGAAGCTTTCTTT. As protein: CSANDRVEAFF.